The 15 T cell receptor beta chains below were found in one sample sequenced in a study of blood T cell repertoires in COVID-19. Libraries were prepared by immunoSEQ multiplex PCR; TCRdb keeps only in-frame clonotypes and omits some of them. The sample contains roughly 200,000 clones, about four fifths of which appear only once. Sequenced input: peripheral blood. The receptors stem from a man aged 55-75 years with acute or convalescent COVID-19.

This clone has a single count. The J gene is TRBJ2-1, the V gene TRBV11-2, with 7 bases lining up with TRBD1. Germline trimming cut 3 bases from V and 0 bases from J; bases unmatched to any gene: 2. The V gene's germline CDR1 is SGHAT and CDR2 FQNNGV. This CDR3 comprises 15 residues. CDR3 DNA sequence: TGTGCCAGCAGCTTGGGACAGAGCTCCTACAATGAGCAGTTCTTC. The encoded protein is CASSLGQSSYNEQFF.

Only one count was recorded for this clone. The chain employs TRBV2 and TRBJ1-5, with D possibly TRBD1 on 5 matching bases. Germline V lookup: CDR1 SNHLY, CDR2 FYNNEI. V lost 6 bases, J lost 6 bases, and 21 bases lay in between. This CDR3 is 16 amino acids long. DNA of the CDR3: TGTGCCAGCAGACCCTGGTGGAGGGAGGGGAGTCAGCCCCAGCATTTT. Protein sequence: CASRPWWREGSQPQHF.

CDR3 region: CASSHEQNTDTQYF. In DNA, the CDR3 is TGTGCCAGCAGCCATGAACAGAACACAGATACGCAGTATTTT. The chain carries TRBV4-2 and TRBJ2-3; D is unclear. The germline V and J ends were trimmed by 3 bases and 2 bases, with 9 bases remaining between them. This CDR3 comprises 14 residues. Germline V gene lookup returns CDR1 LGHNA and CDR2 YNFKEQ.

The chain recombines TRBV12-3 or TRBV12-4 with TRBJ1-2, with 7 bases aligning to TRBD1. This CDR3 region has 13 residues. Unmatched junction bases numbered 3, after V lost 7 bases and J lost 1 base. DNA for the CDR3: TGTGCCAGCACGGCAGGGGGTAACTATGGCTACACCTTC. Translated: CASTAGGNYGYTF.

V gene TRBV19 combines with J gene TRBJ2-7; D perhaps matches TRBD1 (5 bases). CDR1 is LNHDA, CDR2 SQIVND, per germline (reference sequence). The CDR3 is made up of 14 amino acids. Trimming stripped 6 bases from V and 1 base from J, with 13 bases between. CDR3 nucleotides: TGTGCCAGTAGGCCAAGGGGCGGATCCTACGAGCAGTACTTC. It encodes CASRPRGGSYEQYF.

The chain uses TRBV11-2 and TRBJ2-7; 8 nucleotides line up with TRBD1. The CDR3 extends over 14 amino acids. Germline CDR1 and CDR2: SGHAT and FQNNGV. The V and J ends lost 5 bases and 2 bases, in that order; junction bases with no gene match: 5. DNA of the CDR3: TGTGCCAGCAGCAACCAACAGGGGGCCTACGAGCAGTACTTC. Its translation is CASSNQQGAYEQYF.

The rearrangement links TRBV2 to TRBJ1-6; D perhaps matches TRBD1 (5 bases). From germline, CDR1 is SNHLY and CDR2 FYNNEI. Deletions cut 3 bases from V and 7 bases from J, with 19 bases between. The CDR3 covers 17 residues. The DNA for the CDR3 is TGTGCCAGCAGTGATATCGGGCAGGGCGTAGGCAATTCACCCCTCCACTTT. It yields the protein CASSDIGQGVGNSPLHF.

The chain joins TRBV4-1 to TRBJ2-5, with D possibly matching TRBD1 (5 bases). V was pared by 0 bases and J by 4 bases, with 12 bases between. The CDR3 has 15 residues. Germline V gives CDR1 MGHRA, CDR2 YSYEKL. Written as DNA, the CDR3 is TGCGCCAGCAGCCAAGACAGGGTAGGGGTAGAGACCCAGTACTTC. Amino acid sequence: CASSQDRVGVETQYF.

The genes are TRBV10-3 and TRBJ2-1; 12 bases are shared with TRBD2. CDR1 and CDR2 (germline): ENHRY, SYGVKD. The CDR3 is made up of 18 amino acids. V gave up 10 bases and J gave up 0 bases; unmatched junction bases: 13. CDR3 nucleotide sequence: TGTGCCACCAGGCCCCTAGCGGGGGGGCCTTTCTCCTACAATGAGCAGTTCTTC. It codes for CATRPLAGGPFSYNEQFF.

V usage is TRBV10-3 and J usage is TRBJ2-1; 9 positions agree with TRBD1. The germline V gene encodes CDR1 ENHRY and CDR2 SYGVKD. J was trimmed by 3 bases and V by 7 bases; bases with no gene match: 4. The CDR3 length is 14 residues. CDR3 DNA: TGTGCCATCACTCTGGACAGGGGCTACAATGAGCAGTTCTTC. Translated: CAITLDRGYNEQFF.

This sequence joins TRBV6-5 and TRBJ2-7, with unresolved D. The CDR3 has 14 amino acids. Germline-derived CDR1 and CDR2 are MNHEY and SVGAGI. Between the trimmed V and J ends, which lost 5 bases and 3 bases, there was a span of 14 bases. In DNA form, the CDR3 reads TGTGCCAGCAGTCCCGGTTATGAGGTCTACGAGCAGTACTTC. Translating gives CASSPGYEVYEQYF.

This chain links TRBV10-1 with TRBJ1-1; no firm D call. CDR1 WNHNN and CDR2 SYGVQD come from the germline V gene (reference sequence). CDR3 size: 13 residues. Trimming stripped 3 bases from V and 5 bases from J, with 10 bases between. CDR3 DNA sequence: TGCGCCAGCAGTGATTTTGAAGCGACTGAAGCTTTCTTT. Encoded protein: CASSDFEATEAFF.

The V call is TRBV14, the J call TRBJ2-3; TRBD2 matches at 7 bases. Germline loops: CDR1 SGHDN, CDR2 FVKESK. The CDR3 totals 15 residues. The V and J ends lost 3 bases and 4 bases, in that order; junction bases with no gene match: 7. The CDR3 bases are TGTGCCAGCAGCCAGAGCCGGGGAGGGCCAGATACGCAGTATTTT. Residues: CASSQSRGGPDTQYF.

The J gene is TRBJ2-7, the V gene TRBV29-1, with D maybe TRBD2 (5 bases). Trimming pared 4 bases from V and 0 bases from J, leaving 13 bases between. Germline V gene lookup returns CDR1 SQVTM and CDR2 ANQGSEA. The CDR3 spans 14 residues. The CDR3 is CSVGREPNSYEQYF. The DNA of the CDR3 is TGCAGCGTTGGAAGGGAGCCCAACTCCTACGAGCAGTACTTC.

This chain joins TRBV9 and TRBJ2-2; TRBD1 might be the D (7 bases). CDR1 SGDLS and CDR2 YYNGEE come from the germline V gene. The V end lost 0 bases, the J end lost 1 base, and 10 bases lay between the germline ends. The CDR3 extends over 16 amino acids. The CDR3 loop reads CASSVAGGRNTGELFF. In nucleotides, the CDR3 is TGTGCCAGCAGCGTAGCAGGGGGGCGGAACACCGGGGAGCTGTTTTTT.